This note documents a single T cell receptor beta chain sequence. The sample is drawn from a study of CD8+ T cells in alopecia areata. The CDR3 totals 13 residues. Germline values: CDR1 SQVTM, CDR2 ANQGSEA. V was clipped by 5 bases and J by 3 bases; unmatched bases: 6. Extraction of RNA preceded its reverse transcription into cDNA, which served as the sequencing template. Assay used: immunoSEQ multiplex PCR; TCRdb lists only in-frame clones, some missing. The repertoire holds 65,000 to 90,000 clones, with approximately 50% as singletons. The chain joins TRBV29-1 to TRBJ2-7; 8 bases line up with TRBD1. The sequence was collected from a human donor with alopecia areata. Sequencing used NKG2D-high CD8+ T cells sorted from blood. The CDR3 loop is CSVHEQGGYEQYF. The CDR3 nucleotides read TGCAGCGTTCATGAACAGGGGGGCTACGAGCAGTACTTC.